In this sample, the clone carrying this TCR beta chain turned up many times. Its target is unknown. This specimen belongs to a study of T-cell reconstitution after alpha-beta-depleted transplantation in children. CDR3 length: 16 amino acids. V was shortened by 4 bases and J by 0 bases, with 14 bases between the two germline ends. Germline CDR1 reads LGHNA; CDR2 reads YNFKEQ. Preparing the TCRbeta library involved the use of unique molecular identifiers. TCRdb itself ran the PCR reads through MiXCR, one entry per CDR3 protein. The sample holds approximately 490,000 distinct CDR3 sequences; under 12% are singletons and the top ten take 2% to 2.5%. Broader study findings: Hyperexpanded clones declined; after one year, newly produced T cells mostly supplied diversity. The study traced high day-60 TCRbeta diversity in some patients to surviving recipient T cells and thymic progenitors.

The chain couples TRBV4-2 to TRBJ2-3; a possible D gene is TRBD2 (6 bases). The sequence was obtained from a child aged 2 to 15 with inherited bone marrow failure, due to receive a stem cell transplant. Sample: PBMCs, taken before TCRalphabeta/CD19-depleted stem cell transplant. The DNA for the CDR3 is TGTGCCAGCAGCCTACTGCTAGCGCGAAGCACAGATACGCAGTATTTT. As protein: CASSLLLARSTDTQYF.